The clone carrying this T cell receptor beta chain came up many times. Its antigen is still unknown. With molecular barcodes, quantitative 5'-RACE was used to make the TCR beta libraries. Via MiXCR, TCRdb re-called the 5' RACE reads, giving one row per CDR3 protein. The sample has more than 250,000 distinct CDR3 sequences; less than 10% are singletons. The CDR3 spans 15 residues. Germline loops: CDR1 SGHRS, CDR2 YFSETQ. With V trimmed by 4 bases and J by 5 bases, 6 bases remained unmatched. This entry is derived from a study of CD8 T cells in ankylosing spondylitis. Notes on the study in general: In peripheral blood, disease-linked CD8+ clones occurred at relatively low frequencies. Disease-linked clones reportedly showed significant enrichment in matched ankylosing spondylitis synovial fluid. In reactive arthritis synovial fluid and blood, some motif variants had been reported before. Characteristic, it appeared, of ankylosing spondylitis blood was a TCR beta motif of about eight highly homologous variants.

The source is a male donor with ankylosing spondylitis. J is TRBJ2-7 and V is TRBV5-1; 13 bases agree with TRBD2. The specimen sequenced was blood, either unsorted or a sorted T cell fraction (not recorded which). The CDR3 spells CASSRGLAGTNEQYF. In DNA, the CDR3 is TGCGCCAGCAGCCGGGGACTAGCGGGAACCAACGAGCAGTACTTC.